This T cell receptor (beta chain) was captured by sequencing in a study of blood T cell repertoires in COVID-19. The wider study: Donors in the United States, Italy and Spain gave samples during acute or convalescent COVID-19.

Clones were read by immunoSEQ multiplex PCR, and TCRdb kept only the in-frame ones, dropping some. The data show fewer than 150,000 clones, with around 86% seen just once and 25% to 35% held by the top ten. CDR3 length: 11 residues. Trimming took 6 bases from V and 6 from J, leaving 9 bases between them. The germline V gene has CDR1 MDHEN and CDR2 SYDVKM. The chain uses TRBV28 and TRBJ2-7; D not resolved. Material for sequencing was peripheral blood. This receptor was taken from a woman between 70 and 85 years old with acute or convalescent COVID-19. The CDR3 loop is CASSLYLEQYF. The CDR3 DNA reads as TGTGCCAGCAGCCTTTATCTCGAGCAGTACTTC.